This T cell receptor (beta chain) was captured in a study of T cell repertoires in cytomegalovirus infection. The overall study: From public TCR beta signatures came an indication of both CMV infection and matching HLA type. Points from the study as a whole: Carriage of CMV together with the relevant HLA was identifiable through cumulative public TCR beta family frequency. HLA-C-restricted CMV-specific TCR beta clonotypes were dominant in the ex vivo response.

As to this clonotype: Its target is not known.

A single record per CDR3 protein comes from TCRdb applying MiXCR to the reads. The repertoire includes approximately 750,000 distinct CDR3 sequences, approximately 34% of them detected once, and 2.5% to 3.5% sits in the top ten. Sequencing was performed on PBMCs. This sequence was found in a human donor in good health (CMV status not recorded). Some clones in this sample may be carry-over from other donors' samples.

CDR3 DNA sequence: TGTGCCAGCAGCTTACATTCCTCGCGGGACGAAAAACTGTTTTTT. It is translated as CASSLHSSRDEKLFF. J is TRBJ1-4 and V is TRBV7-2, with a possible D match to TRBD1 (5 bases). This CDR3 has 15 amino acids. CDR1 SGHTA and CDR2 FQGNSA come from the germline V gene. Trimming stripped 2 bases from V and 8 bases from J, with 15 bases between.